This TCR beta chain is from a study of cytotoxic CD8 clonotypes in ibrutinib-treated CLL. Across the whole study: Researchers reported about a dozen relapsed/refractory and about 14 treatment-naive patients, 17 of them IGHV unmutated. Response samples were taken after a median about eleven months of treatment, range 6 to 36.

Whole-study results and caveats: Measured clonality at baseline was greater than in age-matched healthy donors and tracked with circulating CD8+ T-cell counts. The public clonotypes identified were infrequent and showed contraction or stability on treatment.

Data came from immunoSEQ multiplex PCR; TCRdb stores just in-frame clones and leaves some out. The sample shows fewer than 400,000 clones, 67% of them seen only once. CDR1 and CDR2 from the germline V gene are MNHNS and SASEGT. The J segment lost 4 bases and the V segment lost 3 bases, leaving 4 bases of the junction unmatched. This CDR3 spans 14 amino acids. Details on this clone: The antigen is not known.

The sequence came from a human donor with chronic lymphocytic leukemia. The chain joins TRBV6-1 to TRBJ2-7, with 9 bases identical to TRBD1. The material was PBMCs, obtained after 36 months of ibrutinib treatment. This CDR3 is CASSDWDRVYEQYF. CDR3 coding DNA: TGTGCCAGCAGTGACTGGGACAGGGTTTACGAGCAGTACTTC.